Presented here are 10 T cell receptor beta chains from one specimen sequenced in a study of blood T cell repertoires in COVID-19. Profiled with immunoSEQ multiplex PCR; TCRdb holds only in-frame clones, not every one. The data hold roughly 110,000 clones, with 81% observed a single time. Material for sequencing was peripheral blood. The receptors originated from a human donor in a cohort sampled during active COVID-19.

CDR3 residues: CASSGPGQGSRTEAFF. The CDR3 nucleotides read TGTGCCAGCAGTGGACCGGGACAGGGGAGTCGAACTGAAGCTTTCTTT. The chain combines TRBV6-1 with TRBJ1-1; 10 nucleotides agree with TRBD1. The CDR3 extends over 16 amino acids. Trimming took 4 bases from V and 5 from J; bases not matched to a gene: 10. Germline CDR1 and CDR2: MNHNS and SASEGT.

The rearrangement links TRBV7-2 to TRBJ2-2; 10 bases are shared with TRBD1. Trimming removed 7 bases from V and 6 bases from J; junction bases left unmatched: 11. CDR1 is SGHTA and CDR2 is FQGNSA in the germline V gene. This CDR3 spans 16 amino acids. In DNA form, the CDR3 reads TGTGCCAGCAAAATCGCCGGGACAGGGGAATCCGGGGAGCTGTTTTTT. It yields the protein CASKIAGTGESGELFF.

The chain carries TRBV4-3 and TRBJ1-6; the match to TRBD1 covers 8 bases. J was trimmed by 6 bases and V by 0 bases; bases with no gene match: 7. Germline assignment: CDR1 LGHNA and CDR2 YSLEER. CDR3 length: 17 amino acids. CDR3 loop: CASSQEAQGGSNSPLHF. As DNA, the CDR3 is TGCGCCAGCAGCCAAGAAGCACAGGGGGGTTCTAATTCACCCCTCCACTTT.

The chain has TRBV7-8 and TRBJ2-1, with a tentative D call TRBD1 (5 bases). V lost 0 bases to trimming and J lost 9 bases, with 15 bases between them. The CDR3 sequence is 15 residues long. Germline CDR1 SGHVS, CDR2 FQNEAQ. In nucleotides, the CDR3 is TGTGCCAGCAGCTTAGCGGGGCAATTGTATGGTGAGCAGTTCTTC. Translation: CASSLAGQLYGEQFF.

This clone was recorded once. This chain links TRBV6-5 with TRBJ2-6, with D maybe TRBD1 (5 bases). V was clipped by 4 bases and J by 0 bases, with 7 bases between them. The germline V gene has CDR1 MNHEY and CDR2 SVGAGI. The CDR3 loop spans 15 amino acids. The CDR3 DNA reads TGTGCCAGCAGTTCAGGGTACTCTGGGGCCAACGTCCTGACTTTC. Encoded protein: CASSSGYSGANVLTF.

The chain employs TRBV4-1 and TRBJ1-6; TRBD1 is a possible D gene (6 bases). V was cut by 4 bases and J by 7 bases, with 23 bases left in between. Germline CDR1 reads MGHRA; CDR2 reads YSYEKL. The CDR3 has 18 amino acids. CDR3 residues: CASSRDEVRDTLNSPLHF. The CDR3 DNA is TGCGCCAGCAGCCGAGACGAGGTCCGGGACACACTAAATTCACCCCTCCACTTT.

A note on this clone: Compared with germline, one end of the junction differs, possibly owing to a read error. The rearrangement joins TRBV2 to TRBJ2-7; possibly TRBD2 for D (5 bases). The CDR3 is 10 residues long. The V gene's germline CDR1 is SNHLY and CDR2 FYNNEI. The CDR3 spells CASSDDTGFF. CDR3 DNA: TGTGCCAGCAGTGACGACACGGGATTCTTC.

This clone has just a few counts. The CDR3 DNA reads as TGTGCCAGCAGCTTCGACAGCTCAAATGAAAAACTGTTTTTT. Its protein product is CASSFDSSNEKLFF. The chain recombines TRBV7-2 with TRBJ1-4; TRBD1 might be the D (5 bases). This CDR3 comprises 14 residues. Per the germline V gene, CDR1 is SGHTA and CDR2 is FQGNSA. V was shortened by 3 bases and J by 5 bases, with 10 bases between the two germline ends.

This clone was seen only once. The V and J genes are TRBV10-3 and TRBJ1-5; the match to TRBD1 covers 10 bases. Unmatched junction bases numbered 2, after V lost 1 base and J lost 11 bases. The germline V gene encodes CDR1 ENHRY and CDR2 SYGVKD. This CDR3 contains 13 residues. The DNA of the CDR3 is TGTGCCATCAGTGAGTTGGGACAGGGGTCCCAGCATTTT. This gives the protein CAISELGQGSQHF.

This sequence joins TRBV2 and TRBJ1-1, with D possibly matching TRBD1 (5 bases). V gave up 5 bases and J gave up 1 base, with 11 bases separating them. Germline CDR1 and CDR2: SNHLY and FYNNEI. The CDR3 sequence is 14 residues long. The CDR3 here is CASSLGGGNTEAFF. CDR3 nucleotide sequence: TGTGCCAGCAGTCTGGGGGGTGGGAACACTGAAGCTTTCTTT.